The clone carrying this T cell receptor (beta chain) was seen only once. The antigen remains undetermined. Sequencing used immunoSEQ multiplex PCR; TCRdb keeps in-frame clones, though not all of them. The sample lists about 150,000 clones, approximately 88% occurring once. This sample was included in a study of T cell responses to AZD1222 COVID-19 vaccine. Study in general: Second doses that came at about 4 or about 12 weeks were put together. Study-level points and caveats: Donors were largely white British and mainly female; clonal diversity was possibly underestimated. There were repertoire samples only from the period after the peak T cell response. The study found vaccine-associated CD4 TCRs spanning spike, dominant at 160-218 and 743-854.

Trimming took off 2 bases at V and 3 bases at J, with 16 bases between the two ends. The CDR3 is 16 residues long. The V gene's germline CDR1 is MNHEY and CDR2 SVGAGI. This TCR derives from an adult in good health. The chain combines TRBV6-5 with TRBJ1-1, with D possibly being TRBD1 (5 bases). Sequencing used peripheral blood, obtained on day 0 of AZD1222 vaccination. The CDR3 region has the DNA TGTGCCAGCAGTTACGGAACGACACGGGGGGACACTGAAGCTTTCTTT. Translated: CASSYGTTRGDTEAFF.